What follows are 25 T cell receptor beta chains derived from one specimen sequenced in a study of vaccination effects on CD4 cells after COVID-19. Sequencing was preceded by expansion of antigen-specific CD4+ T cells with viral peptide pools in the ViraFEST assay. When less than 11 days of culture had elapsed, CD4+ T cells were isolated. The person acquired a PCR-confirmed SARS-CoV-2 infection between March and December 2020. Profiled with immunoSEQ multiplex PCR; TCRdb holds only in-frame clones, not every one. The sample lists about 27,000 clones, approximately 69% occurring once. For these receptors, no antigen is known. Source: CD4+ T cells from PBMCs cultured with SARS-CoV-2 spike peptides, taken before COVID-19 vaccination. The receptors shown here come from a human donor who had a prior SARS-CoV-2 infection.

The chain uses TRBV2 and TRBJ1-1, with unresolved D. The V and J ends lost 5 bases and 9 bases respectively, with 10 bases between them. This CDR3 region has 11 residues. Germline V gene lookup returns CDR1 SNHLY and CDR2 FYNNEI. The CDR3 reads CASSLPGKAFF. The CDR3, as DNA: TGTGCCAGCAGTTTGCCTGGAAAAGCTTTCTTT.

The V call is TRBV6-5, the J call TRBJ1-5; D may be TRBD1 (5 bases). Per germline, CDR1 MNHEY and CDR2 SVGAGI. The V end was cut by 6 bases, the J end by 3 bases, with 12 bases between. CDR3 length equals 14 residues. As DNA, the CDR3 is TGTGCCAGCAGACCGACAGATTTCAATCAGCCCCAGCATTTT. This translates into CASRPTDFNQPQHF.

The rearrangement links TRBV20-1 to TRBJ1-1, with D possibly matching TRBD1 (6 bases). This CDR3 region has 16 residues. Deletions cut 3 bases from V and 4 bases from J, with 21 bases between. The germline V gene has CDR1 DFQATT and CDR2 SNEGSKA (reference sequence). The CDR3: CSASGGWAGSGTEAFF. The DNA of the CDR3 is TGCAGTGCTAGTGGGGGCTGGGCGGGGTCTGGCACTGAAGCTTTCTTT.

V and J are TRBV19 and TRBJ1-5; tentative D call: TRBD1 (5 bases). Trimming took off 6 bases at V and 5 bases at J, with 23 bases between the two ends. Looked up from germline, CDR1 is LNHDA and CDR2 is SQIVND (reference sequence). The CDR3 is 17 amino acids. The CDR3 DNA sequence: TGTGCCAGTAGCAACCGTTTGAGTTTGGGGCTCGATCAGCCCCAGCATTTT. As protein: CASSNRLSLGLDQPQHF.

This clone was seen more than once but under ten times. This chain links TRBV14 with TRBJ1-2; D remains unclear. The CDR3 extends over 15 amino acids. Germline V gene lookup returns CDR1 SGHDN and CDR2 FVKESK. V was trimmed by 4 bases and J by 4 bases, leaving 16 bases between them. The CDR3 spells CASSPTVRSAYGYTF. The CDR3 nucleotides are TGTGCCAGCAGCCCAACGGTACGGTCGGCCTATGGCTACACCTTC.

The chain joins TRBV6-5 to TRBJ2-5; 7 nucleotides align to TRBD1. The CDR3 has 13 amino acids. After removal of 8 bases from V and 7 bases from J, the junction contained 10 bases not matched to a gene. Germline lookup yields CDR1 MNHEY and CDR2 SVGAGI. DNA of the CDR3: TGTGCCAGCCACCCCAGACAGGGCGCGACCCAGTACTTC. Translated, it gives CASHPRQGATQYF.

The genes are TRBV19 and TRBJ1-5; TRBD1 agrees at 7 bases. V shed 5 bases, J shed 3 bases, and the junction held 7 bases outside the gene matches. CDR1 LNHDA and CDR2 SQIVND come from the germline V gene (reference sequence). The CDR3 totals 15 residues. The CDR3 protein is CASSLLDRVNQPQHF. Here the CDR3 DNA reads TGTGCCAGTAGTCTATTAGACAGGGTCAATCAGCCCCAGCATTTT.

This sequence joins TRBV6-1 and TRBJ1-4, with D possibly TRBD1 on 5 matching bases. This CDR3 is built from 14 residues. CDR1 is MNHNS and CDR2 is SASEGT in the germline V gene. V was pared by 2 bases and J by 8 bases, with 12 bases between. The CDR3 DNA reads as TGTGCCAGCAGTGAATGGGGGAGAGGGGAAAAACTGTTTTTT. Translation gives CASSEWGRGEKLFF.

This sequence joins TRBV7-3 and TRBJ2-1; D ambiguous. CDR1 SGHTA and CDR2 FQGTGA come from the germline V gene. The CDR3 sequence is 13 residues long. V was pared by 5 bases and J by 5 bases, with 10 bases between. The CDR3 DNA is TGTGCCAGCAGCCAACAGAGGAACAATGAGCAGTTCTTC. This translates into CASSQQRNNEQFF.

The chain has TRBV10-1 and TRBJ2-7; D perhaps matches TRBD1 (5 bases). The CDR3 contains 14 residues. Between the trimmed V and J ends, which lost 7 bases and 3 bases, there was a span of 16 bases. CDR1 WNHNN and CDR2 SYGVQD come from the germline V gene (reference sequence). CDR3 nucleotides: TGCGCCAGCACTAGAGACAGTGAGGACTACGAGCAGTACTTC. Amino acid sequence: CASTRDSEDYEQYF.

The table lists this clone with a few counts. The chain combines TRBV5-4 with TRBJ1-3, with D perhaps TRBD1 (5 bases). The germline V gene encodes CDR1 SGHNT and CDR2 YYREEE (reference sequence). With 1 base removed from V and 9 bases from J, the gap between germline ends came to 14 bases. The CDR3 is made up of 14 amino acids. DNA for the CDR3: TGTGCCAGCAGCTTGCCCTCGGCAGACAGCACCATATATTTT. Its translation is CASSLPSADSTIYF. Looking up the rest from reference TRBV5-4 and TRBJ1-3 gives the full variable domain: ETGVTQSPTHLIKTRGQQVTLRCSSQSGHNTVSWYQQALGQGPQFIFQYYREEENGRGNFPPRFSGLQFPNYSSELNVNALELDDSALYLCASSLPSADSTIYFGEGSWLTVV.

The CDR3 DNA reads TGTGCCAGCAGCCCAAGAAGATCGAGGACAGATACGCAGTATTTT. Translated: CASSPRRSRTDTQYF. This sequence joins TRBV14 and TRBJ2-3, with no clear D. The CDR3 covers 15 residues. Germline values: CDR1 SGHDN, CDR2 FVKESK. The V end lost 4 bases, the J end lost 3 bases, and 14 bases lay between the germline ends.

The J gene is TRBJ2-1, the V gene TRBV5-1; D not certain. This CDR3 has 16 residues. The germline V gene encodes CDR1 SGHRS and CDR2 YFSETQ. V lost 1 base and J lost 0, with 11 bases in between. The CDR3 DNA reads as TGCGCCAGCAGCTTGATGGGCGTAAGCTCCTACAATGAGCAGTTCTTC. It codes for CASSLMGVSSYNEQFF.

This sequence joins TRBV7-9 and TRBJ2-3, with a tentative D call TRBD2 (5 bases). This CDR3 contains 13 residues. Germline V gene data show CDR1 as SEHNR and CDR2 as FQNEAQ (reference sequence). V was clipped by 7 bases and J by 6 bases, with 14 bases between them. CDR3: CASNFGGWDTQYF. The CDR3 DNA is TGTGCCAGCAACTTCGGAGGTTGGGATACGCAGTATTTT.

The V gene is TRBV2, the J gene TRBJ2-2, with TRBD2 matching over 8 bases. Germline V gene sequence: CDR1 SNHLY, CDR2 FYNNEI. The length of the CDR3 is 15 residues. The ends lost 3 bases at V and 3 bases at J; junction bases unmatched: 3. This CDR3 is CASSDLSGDTGELFF. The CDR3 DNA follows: TGTGCCAGCAGTGATCTTAGCGGGGACACCGGGGAGCTGTTTTTT.

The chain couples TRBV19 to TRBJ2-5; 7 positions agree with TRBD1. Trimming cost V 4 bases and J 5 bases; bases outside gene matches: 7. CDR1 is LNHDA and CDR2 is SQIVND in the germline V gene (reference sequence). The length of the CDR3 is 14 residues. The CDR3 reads CASSTSQGIETQYF. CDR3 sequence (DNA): TGTGCCAGTAGTACTTCACAGGGGATCGAGACCCAGTACTTC.

CDR3 sequence: CASSSSIYEQYF. DNA of the CDR3: TGTGCCAGCAGCAGCAGTATCTACGAGCAGTACTTC. The chain employs TRBV7-2 and TRBJ2-7; the D is unclear. CDR3 length: 12 residues. Germline CDR1 is SGHTA and CDR2 is FQGNSA. Between the trimmed V and J ends, which lost 5 bases and 3 bases, there was a span of 8 bases. Drawing the rest from reference TRBV7-2 and TRBJ2-7, the complete variable domain is GAGVSQSPSNKVTEKGKDVELRCDPISGHTALYWYRQSLGQGLEFLIYFQGNSAPDKSGLPSDRFSAERTGGSVSTLTIQRTQQEDSAVYLCASSSSIYEQYFGPGTRLTVT.

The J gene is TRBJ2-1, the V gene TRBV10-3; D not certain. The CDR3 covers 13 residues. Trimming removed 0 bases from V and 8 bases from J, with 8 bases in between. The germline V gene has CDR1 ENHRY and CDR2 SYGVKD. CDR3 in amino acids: CAISESGEDEQFF. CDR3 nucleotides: TGTGCCATCAGTGAGTCTGGGGAAGATGAGCAGTTCTTC.

This chain's CDR3 is CASSEVIRTGYTF. CDR3 DNA sequence: TGTGCCAGCAGTGAAGTAATAAGAACTGGCTACACCTTC. V is TRBV2 and J is TRBJ1-2; D not certain. This CDR3 contains 13 residues. V gave up 1 base and J gave up 7 bases, with 10 bases separating them. In germline, CDR1 is SNHLY, CDR2 FYNNEI.

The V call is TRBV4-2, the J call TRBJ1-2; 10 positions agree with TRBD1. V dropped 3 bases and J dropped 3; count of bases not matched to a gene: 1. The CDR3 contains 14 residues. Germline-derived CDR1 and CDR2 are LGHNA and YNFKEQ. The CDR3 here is CASSQDRGDYGYTF. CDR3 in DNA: TGTGCCAGCAGCCAGGACAGGGGGGACTATGGCTACACCTTC.

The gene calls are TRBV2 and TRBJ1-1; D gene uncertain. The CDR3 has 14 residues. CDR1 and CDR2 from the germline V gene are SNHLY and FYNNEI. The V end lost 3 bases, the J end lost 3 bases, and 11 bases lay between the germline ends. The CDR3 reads CASSEDLSDTEAFF. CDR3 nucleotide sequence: TGTGCCAGCAGTGAGGACTTGTCGGACACTGAAGCTTTCTTT.

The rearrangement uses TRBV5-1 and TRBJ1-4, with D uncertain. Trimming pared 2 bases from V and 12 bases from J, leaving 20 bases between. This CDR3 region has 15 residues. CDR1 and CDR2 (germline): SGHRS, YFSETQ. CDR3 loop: CASSFGSFIPRELFF. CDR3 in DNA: TGCGCCAGCAGCTTCGGCAGTTTTATACCGAGGGAACTGTTTTTT. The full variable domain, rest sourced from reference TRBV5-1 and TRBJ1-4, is KAGVTQTPRYLIKTRGQQVTLSCSPISGHRSVSWYQQTPGQGLQFLFEYFSETQRNKGNFPGRFSGRQFSNSRSEMNVSTLELGDSALYLCASSFGSFIPRELFFGSGTQLSVL.

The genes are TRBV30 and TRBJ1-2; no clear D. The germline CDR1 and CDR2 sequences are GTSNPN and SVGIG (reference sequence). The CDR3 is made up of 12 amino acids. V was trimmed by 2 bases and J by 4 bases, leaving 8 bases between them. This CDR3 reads CAWSRQVYGYTF. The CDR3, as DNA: TGTGCCTGGAGTCGTCAGGTCTATGGCTACACCTTC.

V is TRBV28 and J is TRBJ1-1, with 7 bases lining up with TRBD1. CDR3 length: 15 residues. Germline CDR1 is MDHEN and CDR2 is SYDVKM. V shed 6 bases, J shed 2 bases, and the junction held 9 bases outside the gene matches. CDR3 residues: CASSPPDRSNTEAFF. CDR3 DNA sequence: TGTGCCAGCAGCCCCCCGGACAGGAGCAACACTGAAGCTTTCTTT.

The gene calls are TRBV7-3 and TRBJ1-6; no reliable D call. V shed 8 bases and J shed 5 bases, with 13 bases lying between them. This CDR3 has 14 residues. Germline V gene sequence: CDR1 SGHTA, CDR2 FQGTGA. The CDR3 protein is CASSSSGNNSPLHF. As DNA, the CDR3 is TGTGCCAGCTCATCTTCGGGGAATAATTCACCCCTCCACTTT.